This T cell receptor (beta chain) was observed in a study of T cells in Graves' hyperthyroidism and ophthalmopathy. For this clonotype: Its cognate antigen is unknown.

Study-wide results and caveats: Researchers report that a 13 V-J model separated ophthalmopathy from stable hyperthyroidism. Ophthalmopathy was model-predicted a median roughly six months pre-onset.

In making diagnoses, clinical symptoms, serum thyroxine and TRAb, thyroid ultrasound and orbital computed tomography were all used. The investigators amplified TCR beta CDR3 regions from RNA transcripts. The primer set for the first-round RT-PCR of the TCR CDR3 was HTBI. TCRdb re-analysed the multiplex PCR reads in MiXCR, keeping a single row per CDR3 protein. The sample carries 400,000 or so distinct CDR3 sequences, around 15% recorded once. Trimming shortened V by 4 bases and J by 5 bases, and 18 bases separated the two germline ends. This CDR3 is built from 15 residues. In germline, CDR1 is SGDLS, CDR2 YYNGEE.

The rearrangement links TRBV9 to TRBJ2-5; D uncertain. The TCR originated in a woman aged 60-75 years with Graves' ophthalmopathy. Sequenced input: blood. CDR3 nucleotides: TGTGCCAGCAGCCCATACCTCCGAGAGCAGGAGACCCAGTACTTC. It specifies CASSPYLREQETQYF.